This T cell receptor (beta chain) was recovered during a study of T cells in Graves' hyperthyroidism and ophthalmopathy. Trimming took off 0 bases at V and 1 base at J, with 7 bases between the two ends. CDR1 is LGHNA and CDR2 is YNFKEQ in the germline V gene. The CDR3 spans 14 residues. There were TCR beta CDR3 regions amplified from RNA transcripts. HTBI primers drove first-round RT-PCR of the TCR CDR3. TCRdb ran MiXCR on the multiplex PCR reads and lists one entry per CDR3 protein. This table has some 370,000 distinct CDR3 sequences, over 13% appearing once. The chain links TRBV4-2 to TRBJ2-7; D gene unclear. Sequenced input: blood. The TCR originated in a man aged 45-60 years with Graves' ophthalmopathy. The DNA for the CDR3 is TGTGCCAGCAGCCAAGAGGGGAAATCCTACGAGCAGTACTTC. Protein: CASSQEGKSYEQYF.